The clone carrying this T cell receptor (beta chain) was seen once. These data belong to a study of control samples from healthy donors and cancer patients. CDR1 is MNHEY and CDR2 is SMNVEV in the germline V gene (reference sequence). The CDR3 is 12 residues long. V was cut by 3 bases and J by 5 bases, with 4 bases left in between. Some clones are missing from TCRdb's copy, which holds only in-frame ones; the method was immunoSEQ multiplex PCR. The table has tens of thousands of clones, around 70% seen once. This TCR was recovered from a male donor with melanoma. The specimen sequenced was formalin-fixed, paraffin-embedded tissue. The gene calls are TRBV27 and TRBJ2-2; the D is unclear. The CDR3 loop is CASSFSTGELFF. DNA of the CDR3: TGTGCCAGCAGTTTCAGTACCGGGGAGCTGTTTTTT.